Reported below is one TCR beta chain. Its antigen is still unknown. The V gene end was trimmed by 5 bases and the J gene end by 4 bases; junction bases not matched to a gene: 8. This CDR3 is 15 amino acids long. The germline CDR1 and CDR2 sequences are SEHNR and FQNEAQ (reference sequence). Each CDR3 protein gets one entry after TCRdb re-called the 5' RACE reads with MiXCR. The data contain around 200,000 distinct CDR3 sequences, around 26% of them singletons. The data belong to a study of T-cell memory formation after mild COVID-19. Study details: Among the donors, TCR clusters were largely specific to each donor.

General observations from the study: The appearance of some responding clones in pre-infection memory suggested that cross-reactive memory joined. The study found contracting CD4+ clones mainly in CM and EM and contracting CD8+ clones in EMRA. CD4/CD8 balance held among clones contracting day 15 to 85, and later expanders leaned CD4+.

Sample: PBMCs or a T cell subset sorted from them (not recorded which). The gene calls are TRBV7-9 and TRBJ1-1, with 9 bases aligning to TRBD1. The source of this sequence is an adult woman who had mild COVID-19 (a few samples of this study predate the infection). Cell type and time point are not known. The CDR3 loop reads CASSQPRQGGTEAFF. CDR3 sequence (DNA): TGTGCCAGCAGCCAACCTCGACAGGGGGGCACTGAAGCTTTCTTT. The entire variable domain, with the rest obtained from reference TRBV7-9 and TRBJ1-1, is as follows: DTGVSQNPRHKITKRGQNVTFRCDPISEHNRLYWYRQTLGQGPEFLTYFQNEAQLEKSRLLSDRFSAERPKGSFSTLEIQRTEQGDSAMYLCASSQPRQGGTEAFFGQGTRLTVV.